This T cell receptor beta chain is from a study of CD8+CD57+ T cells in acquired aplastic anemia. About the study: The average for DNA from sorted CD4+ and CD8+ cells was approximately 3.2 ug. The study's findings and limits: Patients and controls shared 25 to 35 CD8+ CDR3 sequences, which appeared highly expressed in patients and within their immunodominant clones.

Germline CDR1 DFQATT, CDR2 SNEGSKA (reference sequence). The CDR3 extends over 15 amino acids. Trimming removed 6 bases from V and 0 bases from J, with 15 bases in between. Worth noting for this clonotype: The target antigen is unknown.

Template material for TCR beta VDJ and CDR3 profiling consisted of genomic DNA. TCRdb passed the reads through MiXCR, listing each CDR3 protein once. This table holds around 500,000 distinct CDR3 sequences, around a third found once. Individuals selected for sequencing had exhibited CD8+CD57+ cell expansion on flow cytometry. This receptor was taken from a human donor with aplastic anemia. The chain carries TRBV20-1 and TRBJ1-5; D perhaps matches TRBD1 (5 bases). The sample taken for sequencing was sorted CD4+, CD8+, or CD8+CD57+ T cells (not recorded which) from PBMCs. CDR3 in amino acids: CSALWGDYSNQPQHF. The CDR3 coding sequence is TGCAGTGCCTTATGGGGGGACTATAGCAATCAGCCCCAGCATTTT.